This TCR beta chain was captured by sequencing in a study of CD8+ T cells in alopecia areata (dated by TCRdb to the late 2010s). Study-wide context: The treated patients took part in an open-label pilot trial in which moderate-to-severe alopecia areata was treated with oral tofacitinib at 5 to 10 mg twice daily. Tofacitinib was administered for 6 to 18 months, and 6 months of follow-up off drug were then conducted to assess delayed response and recurrence. High-throughput TCRbeta sequencing was used to examine T cell clonal expansion in alopecia areata in both the C3H/HeJ mouse model and human patients. Human TCRbeta sequencing covered scalp tissue and sorted CD4+ and CD8+ peripheral blood T cells from patchy and totalis/universalis alopecia areata patients and healthy controls. Biopsies were taken from tofacitinib-treated patients at baseline and again at 4 and 24 weeks into treatment, and several of those patients also had a later scalp biopsy. Scalp clonality was compared across normal scalp (n=4), patchy alopecia areata scalp (n=8), and alopecia totalis/universalis scalp (n=8). The RNA source kit depended on sample type: the PAXgene miRNA kit for fixed scalp, the miRNeasy kit for PBMCs, and the RNeasy kit for mouse skin. immunoSEQ multiplex PCR using 35 Vbeta forward primers and 13 Jbeta reverse primers was used to amplify TCRbeta CDR3 regions.

As for this clone: The specificity of this receptor is unknown. No base quality values were provided; no much bigger clone lies one nucleotide off.

This specimen's time point label, per the study, means: baseline before oral tofacitinib. From alopecia areata patients, peripheral blood was collected along with lesional scalp punch biopsies. PBMCs were separated by density centrifugation and stained for CD3, CD4 and CD8, after which CD4+ and CD8+ T cells were sorted on a FACSAria. To prepare the library, the immunoSEQ multiplex PCR assay was applied. For TCR sequencing, RNA was extracted from every sample and reverse transcribed into cDNA to serve as template. First-strand cDNA was synthesized using SuperScript III with a 2:1 mix of oligo-dT and random hexamers. Amplification bias was assessed with a synthetic immune receptor repertoire, and residual bias was removed computationally. In the paper's pipeline: Raw reads were preprocessed to remove errors, and CDR3 was defined by IMGT conventions from the conserved cysteine to phenylalanine. To get clonality, Shannon entropy was normalized by log2 of the number of productive unique TCRs and the result was subtracted from 1. CD4 or CD8 identity of scalp clones was inferred by cross-referencing scalp TCRbeta sequences with sorted blood CD4 and CD8 repertoires. What TCRdb holds here is the immuneACCESS table cut down to in-frame rearrangements. Part of the clones is not present; checked against another copy, under half of the missing clones reflect an unresolved V gene, and the others are unexplained. The DNA gave D and trimming, while V, J and clone size come from that table. For this sample the table gives 130,000 to 150,000 clones, of which 40% to 55% were detected only once. The leading ten clones occupy 0.85% to 1% of the sample.

The CDR3 spans 15 residues, from the cysteine through the phenylalanine. Only the CDR3 region is kept as DNA, spanning 45 bases read in frame from base 1. Reading the germline V gene (reference sequence) gives CDR1 SGHNT and CDR2 YYREEE. The trim is 3 bases for V and 0 bases for J, with a gap of 12 bases between the germline ends. What the study reported, not specific to this receptor: Compared with mice, TCR sequences shared between patients were less clear, possibly partly because of HLA diversity across the patient population. Unlike mouse skin, where gammadelta T cells dominate, normal human skin contains resident alphabeta T cells that get sequenced too, which complicates analysis of the scalp TCR repertoire. Higher clonality and more expanded CD8+ clones were observed in lesional scalp than in normal scalp, particularly in alopecia totalis/universalis, a finding suggestive of antigenic drive.

The rearrangement joined TRBV5-4 to TRBJ1-2; no D gene can be assigned with confidence. The sample was CD4+ T cells sorted from blood, taken at week 0. The TCR was taken from a human donor with alopecia areata. The CDR3 region: CASSSGGWANYGYTF. Read as DNA, the sequence is TGTGCCAGCAGCTCTGGTGGGTGGGCTAACTATGGCTACACCTTC. Where the CDR3 stops, the reference TRBV5-4 and TRBJ1-2 genes take over; the full variable domain is ETGVTQSPTHLIKTRGQQVTLRCSSQSGHNTVSWYQQALGQGPQFIFQYYREEENGRGNFPPRFSGLQFPNYSSELNVNALELDDSALYLCASSSGGWANYGYTFGSGTRLTVV.